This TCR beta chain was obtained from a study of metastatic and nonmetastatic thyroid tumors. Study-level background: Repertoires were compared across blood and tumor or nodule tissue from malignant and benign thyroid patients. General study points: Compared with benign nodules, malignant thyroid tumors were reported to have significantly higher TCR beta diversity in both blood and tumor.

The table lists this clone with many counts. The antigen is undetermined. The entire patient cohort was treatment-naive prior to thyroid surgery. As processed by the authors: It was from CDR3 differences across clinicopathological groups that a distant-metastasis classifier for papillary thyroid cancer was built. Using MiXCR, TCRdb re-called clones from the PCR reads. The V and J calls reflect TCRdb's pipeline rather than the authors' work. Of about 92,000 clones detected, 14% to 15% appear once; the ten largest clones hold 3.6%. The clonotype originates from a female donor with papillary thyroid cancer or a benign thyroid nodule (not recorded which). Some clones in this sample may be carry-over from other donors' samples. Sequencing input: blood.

CDR3 in DNA: TGTGCCAGCAGTTACGGGGTCGGAGGGAACCACTACGAGCAGTACTTC. Translated, it gives CASSYGVGGNHYEQYF. The chain has TRBV6-2 or TRBV6-3 and TRBJ2-7; D might be TRBD2 (6 bases). The CDR3 covers 16 residues. The V and J ends lost 2 bases and 3 bases respectively, with 17 bases between them. Germline V CDR1 and CDR2: MNHEY, SVGEGT.